Listed below are T cell receptor beta chains from one sample, sequenced in a study. A single record per CDR3 protein comes from TCRdb applying MiXCR to the reads. The repertoire includes about 15,000 distinct CDR3 sequences, roughly a third of them detected once, and about 16% sits in the top ten. Sequenced input: blood. The source is a human donor. CDR3s include the opening cysteine and the closing phenylalanine or tryptophan. The order of the fields is J gene, CDR3 length, V gene, CDR3 protein.

TRBJ2-3	14	TRBV20-1	CSAMVRGLTDTQYF
TRBJ2-2	15	TRBV18	CASSPPEGPTGELFF
TRBJ2-5	15	TRBV14	CASSVGRAVQETQYF
TRBJ2-3	14	TRBV4-2	CASSQWTETDTQYF
TRBJ2-2	17	TRBV6-2/TRBV6-3	CASSYLVDRVKTGELFF
TRBJ1-4	10	TRBV29-1	CSVWGEKLFF
TRBJ1-1	15	TRBV18	CASSPLGGGGTEAFF
TRBJ2-7	11	TRBV14	CASNQGDEQYF
TRBJ2-1	16	TRBV4-3	CASSPRGVEQNNEQFF
TRBJ2-5	13	TRBV18	CASSPPPRETQYF
TRBJ1-5	15	TRBV6-2/TRBV6-3	CASTPRSDGNQPQHF
TRBJ2-1	15	TRBV6-2/TRBV6-3	CASSLISGSWNEQFF
TRBJ1-3	16	TRBV4-2	CASSQDGGLAGDTIYF
TRBJ1-1	14	TRBV29-1	CSVVTGTMNTEAFF
TRBJ1-2	14	TRBV4-3	CASSQGRRDYGYTF
TRBJ1-1	12	TRBV4-2	CASSQDTQEAFF
TRBJ2-5	12	TRBV14	CASSQNRETQYF
TRBJ1-2	14	TRBV7-8	CASSAGFGGRGYTF
TRBJ1-5	15	TRBV4-2	CASSQPTGVGYNEHF
TRBJ2-1	13	TRBV29-1	CSQGTGGPLEQFF
TRBJ1-3	20	TRBV4-1	CASSRAYDRQYRPPGNTIYF
TRBJ1-2	14	TRBV4-3	CASSQKLAYYGYTF
TRBJ2-5	16	TRBV14	CASSQDSRLDQETQYF
TRBJ1-1	11	TRBV29-1	CSVGFGTEAFF
TRBJ1-5	16	TRBV4-2	CASSQEGNRGRQPQHF
TRBJ2-2	14	TRBV30	CAWRRQGATGELFF
TRBJ2-1	15	TRBV20-1	CSARDGGQPYNEQFF
TRBJ2-7	18	TRBV4-3	CASSPTSGVAGTSYEQYF
TRBJ2-7	15	TRBV4-2	CASSRDREPSPQQYF
TRBJ1-1	13	TRBV5-1	CASKTDVAKAAFF
TRBJ2-5	13	TRBV4-3	CASSPTGGETQYF
TRBJ1-2	13	TRBV4-3	CASSQDMSSGYTF
TRBJ2-1	15	TRBV30	CAWSGLAAEGNEQFF
TRBJ1-1	12	TRBV30	CAWSDGGAEAFF
TRBJ1-1	11	TRBV29-1	CSSRTSTEAFF
TRBJ1-2	13	TRBV7-6	CASSFAGGYGYTF
TRBJ1-1	12	TRBV18	CASSPEGTEAFF
TRBJ2-1	16	TRBV14	CASSLPGTGSHNEQFF
TRBJ2-1	11	TRBV29-1	CSVEGGPEQFF
TRBJ1-3	17	TRBV18	CASSPRRSSSSGNTIYF
TRBJ1-3	17	TRBV4-3	CASSQDLRQGVENTIYF
TRBJ2-7	14	TRBV29-1	CSVVQGQGSYEQYF
TRBJ1-5	15	TRBV4-2	CASSQVDRENQPQHF
TRBJ2-2	14	TRBV4-3	CASRREGRTGELFF
TRBJ2-7	17	TRBV4-3	CASSQARHGLKSYEQYF
TRBJ2-1	14	TRBV4-3	CASRRQRLDNEQFF
TRBJ1-6	19	TRBV4-1	CASSQGGTGGSSYNSPLHF
TRBJ2-5	13	TRBV29-1	CSVDGGTEETQYF
TRBJ2-1	15	TRBV4-3	CARSQDGLENNEQFF
TRBJ2-7	15	TRBV7-6	CASSLDPTGNYEQYF
TRBJ2-6	17	TRBV4-2	CASSQELGLGGANVLTF
TRBJ2-5	12	TRBV20-1	CSARTGEETQYF
TRBJ2-3	15	TRBV4-3	CASSLLTGETDTQYF
TRBJ1-1	14	TRBV12-3/TRBV12-4	CASSVGYSNTEAFF
TRBJ2-7	15	TRBV4-3	CASSQDLDTGNEQYF
TRBJ1-2	15	TRBV14	CASSTPGTENYGYTF
TRBJ2-1	16	TRBV29-1	CSVPYVPAGGYNEQFF
TRBJ2-1	15	TRBV4-2	CASSQESGSYNEQFF
TRBJ2-1	14	TRBV30	CAMEGGPFYNEQFF
TRBJ2-1	15	TRBV5-5	CASSLSRLRGGEQFF